The rows below give T cell receptor beta chains drawn from one sample of a study of Graves' ophthalmopathy and Graves' hyperthyroidism. In TCRdb, the multiplex PCR reads were re-called with MiXCR into one record per CDR3 protein. The data hold about 740,000 distinct CDR3 sequences, with roughly 40% observed a single time. The specimen was peripheral blood. These TCRs come from an adult man with Graves' ophthalmopathy. The CDR3 runs from the conserved cysteine through the conserved F or W. The order of the fields is J gene, V gene, CDR3 protein.

J gene: TRBJ2-6
V gene: TRBV12-3/TRBV12-4
CDR3 protein: CASSPSTGWGTNVLTF

J gene: TRBJ2-3
V gene: TRBV7-9
CDR3 protein: CASSKRDTDTQYF

J gene: TRBJ2-7
V gene: TRBV29-1
CDR3 protein: CSLNPPGLAGRYEQYF

J gene: TRBJ2-7
V gene: TRBV10-3
CDR3 protein: CAISESVPSGRAEEQYF

J gene: TRBJ1-2
V gene: TRBV29-1
CDR3 protein: CSVQRGYTF

J gene: TRBJ2-7
V gene: TRBV29-1
CDR3 protein: CSVEEAGQGYEQYF

J gene: TRBJ2-7
V gene: TRBV20-1
CDR3 protein: CSARVRDREYEQYF

J gene: TRBJ2-7
V gene: TRBV7-3
CDR3 protein: CASSSLRPGQGKLYEQYF

J gene: TRBJ2-2
V gene: TRBV7-9
CDR3 protein: CASSQLVGTGELFF

J gene: TRBJ2-7
V gene: TRBV2
CDR3 protein: CASSLGQPLEQYF

J gene: TRBJ2-3
V gene: TRBV9
CDR3 protein: CASSVGRAGGQTDTQYF

J gene: NA
V gene: TRBV29-1
CDR3 protein: CSVAEQGAGEQFF

J gene: TRBJ1-2
V gene: TRBV30
CDR3 protein: CAYEGGADHYGYTF

J gene: TRBJ2-7
V gene: TRBV13
CDR3 protein: CASSFYRVPEQYF

J gene: TRBJ2-3
V gene: TRBV10-2
CDR3 protein: CASNRGGPDTQYF

J gene: TRBJ2-5
V gene: TRBV7-6
CDR3 protein: CASSLAAGDSNQPQYF

J gene: TRBJ2-2
V gene: TRBV10-3
CDR3 protein: CAISGDRVSRELFF

J gene: TRBJ1-4
V gene: TRBV20-1
CDR3 protein: CSARDIQGEKLFF

J gene: TRBJ1-2
V gene: TRBV7-8
CDR3 protein: CASSLGGGNGYTF

J gene: TRBJ2-7
V gene: TRBV11-1
CDR3 protein: CASIGNYEQYF

J gene: TRBJ1-4
V gene: TRBV25-1
CDR3 protein: CASSFRGGREKLFF

J gene: TRBJ1-1
V gene: TRBV7-9
CDR3 protein: CASSQLEGNTEAFF

J gene: TRBJ1-3
V gene: TRBV7-9
CDR3 protein: CASSDRGTVGNTIYF

J gene: TRBJ1-1
V gene: TRBV5-6
CDR3 protein: CASSLTGVEAEAFF

J gene: TRBJ1-1
V gene: TRBV9
CDR3 protein: CASSSGAGDTEAFF

J gene: TRBJ1-2
V gene: TRBV7-2
CDR3 protein: CASSLGAISAYTF

J gene: TRBJ2-7
V gene: TRBV20-1
CDR3 protein: CSAPRQGPSYEQYF

J gene: TRBJ2-5
V gene: TRBV2
CDR3 protein: CASSELRTGYETQYF

J gene: TRBJ1-3
V gene: TRBV20-1
CDR3 protein: CSARDGRVNGNTIYF

J gene: TRBJ2-2
V gene: TRBV10-3
CDR3 protein: CAIGVKGPGELFF

J gene: TRBJ1-5
V gene: TRBV6-6
CDR3 protein: CASSYLARPGQPQHF

J gene: TRBJ1-2
V gene: TRBV2
CDR3 protein: CASGTGRGYTF

J gene: TRBJ1-5
V gene: TRBV25-1
CDR3 protein: CASRAGGNSNQPQHF

J gene: TRBJ2-3
V gene: TRBV4-2
CDR3 protein: CASSPRTSGGDTDTQYF

J gene: TRBJ1-5
V gene: TRBV20-1
CDR3 protein: CSASGGALNQPQHF

J gene: TRBJ1-2
V gene: TRBV20-1
CDR3 protein: CSARDGEANYGYTF

J gene: TRBJ1-5
V gene: TRBV20-1
CDR3 protein: CSARARTGGSNQPQHF

J gene: NA
V gene: TRBV5-6
CDR3 protein: CASSSLAGGPRRDEQFF

J gene: TRBJ2-7
V gene: TRBV9
CDR3 protein: CASSRLGEALYEQYF

J gene: TRBJ2-7
V gene: TRBV12-5
CDR3 protein: CASAYVVGTGGVTYEQYF

J gene: TRBJ2-5
V gene: TRBV7-2
CDR3 protein: CASSQRPRDPQETQYF

J gene: TRBJ1-4
V gene: TRBV9
CDR3 protein: CASSVGYSTNEKLFF

J gene: TRBJ1-1
V gene: TRBV7-2
CDR3 protein: CASSSTGGLNTEAFF

J gene: TRBJ2-2
V gene: TRBV7-9
CDR3 protein: CASSPRRSGSPGELFF

J gene: TRBJ2-2
V gene: TRBV10-3
CDR3 protein: CATSSGEGGELFF

J gene: TRBJ2-7
V gene: TRBV20-1
CDR3 protein: CSAADSSYEQYF

J gene: TRBJ2-2
V gene: TRBV5-1
CDR3 protein: CASSLDRGPGELFF

J gene: TRBJ1-1
V gene: TRBV29-1
CDR3 protein: CSAKKTGAMNTEAFF

J gene: TRBJ2-6
V gene: TRBV20-1
CDR3 protein: CSAPARGIGANVLTF

J gene: TRBJ1-2
V gene: TRBV30
CDR3 protein: CAWSEQSGGYTF

J gene: TRBJ2-5
V gene: TRBV14
CDR3 protein: CASSQDRRRETQYF

J gene: TRBJ1-2
V gene: TRBV20-1
CDR3 protein: CSASPWTEITYGYTF